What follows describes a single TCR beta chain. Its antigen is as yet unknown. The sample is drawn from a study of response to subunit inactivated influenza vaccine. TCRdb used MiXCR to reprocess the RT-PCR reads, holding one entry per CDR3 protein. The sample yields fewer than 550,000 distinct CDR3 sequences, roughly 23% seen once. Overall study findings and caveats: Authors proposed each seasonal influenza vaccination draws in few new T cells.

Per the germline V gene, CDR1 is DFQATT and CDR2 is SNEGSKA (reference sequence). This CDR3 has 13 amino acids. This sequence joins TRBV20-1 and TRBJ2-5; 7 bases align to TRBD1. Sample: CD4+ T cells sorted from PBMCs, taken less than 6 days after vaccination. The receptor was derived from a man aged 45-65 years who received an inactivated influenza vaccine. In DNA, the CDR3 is TGCAGGGGGACGACAGGGAAGGGAGAGACCCAGTACTTC. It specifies CRGTTGKGETQYF.